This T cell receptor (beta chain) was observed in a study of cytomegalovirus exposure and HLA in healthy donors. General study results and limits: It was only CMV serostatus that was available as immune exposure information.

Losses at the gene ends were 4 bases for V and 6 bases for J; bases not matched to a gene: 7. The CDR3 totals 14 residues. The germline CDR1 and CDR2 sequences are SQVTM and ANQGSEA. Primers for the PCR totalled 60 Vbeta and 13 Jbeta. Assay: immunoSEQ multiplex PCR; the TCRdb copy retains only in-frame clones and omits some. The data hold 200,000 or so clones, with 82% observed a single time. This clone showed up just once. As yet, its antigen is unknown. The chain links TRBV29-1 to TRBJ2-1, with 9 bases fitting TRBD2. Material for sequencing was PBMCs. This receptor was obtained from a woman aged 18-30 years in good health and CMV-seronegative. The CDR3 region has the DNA TGCAGCGTTGTGAGGGCGGGGGGGGGCAATGAGCAGTTCTTC. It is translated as CSVVRAGGGNEQFF.